Listed below are T cell receptor beta chains from one sample, sequenced in a study of T cells in Graves' hyperthyroidism and ophthalmopathy. Using its own MiXCR run on the multiplex PCR reads, TCRdb lists one record per CDR3 protein. The sample lists over 700,000 distinct CDR3 sequences; about 35% were seen once. What was sequenced was blood. These receptors were obtained from a middle-aged woman with Graves' hyperthyroidism. The CDR3 runs from the conserved cysteine through the conserved F or W. A D gene is named only where the DNA matches it firmly. The size field is filled for only some rows; it gives once, few, many or a size class.

J: TRBJ1-3; size: -; D: TRBD1; V: TRBV6-1; CDR3: CASSAGQGANTIYF; DNA: TGTGCCAGCAGTGCGGGACAGGGGGCAAACACCATATATTTT
J: TRBJ2-7; size: -; D: -; V: TRBV7-9; CDR3: CASSFAGVQTYEQYF; DNA: TGTGCCAGCAGCTTCGCAGGGGTTCAGACCTACGAGCAGTACTTC
J: TRBJ1-2; size: many; D: -; V: TRBV29-1; CDR3: CSVESGDDYGYTF; DNA: TGCAGCGTTGAGTCAGGGGATGACTATGGCTACACCTTC
J: TRBJ1-1; size: -; D: -; V: TRBV6-6; CDR3: CASSYGNLNTEAFF; DNA: TGTGCCAGCAGTTACGGAAACCTGAACACTGAAGCTTTCTTT
J: TRBJ2-3; size: -; D: -; V: TRBV4-1; CDR3: CASSQAQGTDTQYF; DNA: TGCGCCAGCAGCCAAGCGCAGGGGACAGATACGCAGTATTTT
J: TRBJ2-5; size: many; D: -; V: TRBV15; CDR3: CATSRGRQGPQETQYF; DNA: TGTGCCACCAGCAGAGGCAGGCAGGGGCCCCAAGAGACCCAGTACTTC
J: TRBJ1-5; size: few; D: TRBD1; V: TRBV27; CDR3: CASSDRESQPQHF; DNA: TGTGCCAGCTCGGACAGGGAAAGTCAGCCCCAGCATTTT
J: TRBJ2-3; size: few; D: -; V: TRBV24-1; CDR3: CATSDTTTDTQYF; DNA: TGTGCCACCAGTGATACAACCACAGATACGCAGTATTTT
J: TRBJ1-5; size: many; D: -; V: TRBV7-8; CDR3: CASSLQDGLSNQPQHF; DNA: TGTGCCAGCTCCCTGCAGGACGGGCTGAGCAATCAGCCCCAGCATTTT
J: TRBJ1-1; size: few; D: -; V: TRBV5-1; CDR3: CASSLEVRNTEAFF; DNA: TGTGCCAGCAGCTTGGAAGTGCGGAACACTGAAGCTTTCTTT
J: TRBJ1-6; size: -; D: -; V: TRBV7-9; CDR3: CASSQITGTPPYNSPLHF; DNA: TGCGCCAGCAGCCAAATCACCGGGACACCCCCTTATAATTCACCCCTCCACTTT
J: TRBJ1-1; size: -; D: -; V: TRBV29-1; CDR3: CSLERNTEAFF; DNA: TGCAGCTTAGAGAGGAACACTGAAGCTTTCTTT